The 14 T cell receptor beta chains reported below all come from one sample, sequenced in a study of molecular identifiers for immune sequencing clone quantification. MiXCR was run by TCRdb on the PCR reads, yielding one entry per CDR3 protein. This table has over 65,000 distinct CDR3 sequences, nearly 25% appearing once. The sequenced material came from naive CD8+ T cells from blood, with Jurkat cell RNA spiked in. Subset in this sample: FACS-sorted CD8+CD4-CCR7+CD45RA+ naive T cells. Every receptor here comes from a human donor in good health. Some libraries in this study had Jurkat cell RNA spiked in.

This clonotype was counted at least ten times. The chain employs TRBV3-1 and TRBJ2-3; D gene ambiguous. The CDR3 loop spans 13 amino acids. Germline V CDR1 and CDR2: LGHDT, YNNKEL (reference sequence). Trimming shortened V by 0 bases and J by 4 bases, and 5 bases separated the two germline ends. CDR3 DNA sequence: TGTGCCAGCAGCCAAGATACCGCAGATACGCAGTATTTT. Amino acid sequence: CASSQDTADTQYF.

This clonotype was recorded many times. V gene TRBV7-9 combines with J gene TRBJ1-1; D is unresolved. Trimming took off 6 bases at V and 0 bases at J, with 14 bases between the two ends. Looked up from germline, CDR1 is SEHNR and CDR2 is FQNEAQ (reference sequence). The CDR3 consists of 15 residues. CDR3 residues: CASSPGWAMNTEAFF. The CDR3 DNA reads TGTGCCAGCAGTCCGGGCTGGGCCATGAACACTGAAGCTTTCTTT.

This clonotype was recorded at least ten times. J is TRBJ2-5 and V is TRBV7-9; the match to TRBD2 covers 14 bases. The V and J ends lost 4 bases and 3 bases, in that order; junction bases with no gene match: 4. The germline CDR1 and CDR2 sequences are SEHNR and FQNEAQ (reference sequence). The CDR3 has 16 residues. CDR3 region: CASSYGLAGGKETQYF. The CDR3 nucleotides read TGTGCCAGCAGCTACGGACTAGCGGGGGGAAAAGAGACCCAGTACTTC.

The sample holds many counts of this clonotype. V and J are TRBV4-3 and TRBJ1-3; D ambiguous. Germline loops: CDR1 LGHNA, CDR2 YSLEER. The V and J ends lost 1 base and 0 bases respectively, with 4 bases between them. The CDR3 runs 14 residues. The CDR3 nucleotides read TGCGCCAGCAGCCAAGGAGTCTCTGGAAACACCATATATTTT. It encodes CASSQGVSGNTIYF.

This clonotype was detected ten times or more. The CDR3 region has the DNA TGTGCCAGCAGTGGGGGCCGTGCCACCGAAGCTTTCTTT. Protein sequence: CASSGGRATEAFF. This rearrangement joins TRBV2 to TRBJ1-1, with a tentative D call TRBD1 (5 bases). Germline values: CDR1 SNHLY, CDR2 FYNNEI. Trimming stripped 4 bases from V and 8 bases from J, with 14 bases between. The CDR3 has 13 residues.

With regard to this clonotype: Since a much larger clone is just one base distant, this may be a read error. V gene TRBV4-3 combines with J gene TRBJ1-1; D is possibly TRBD1 (5 bases). Trimming took off 4 bases at V and 0 bases at J, with 12 bases between the two ends. The CDR3 is 15 amino acids. In germline, CDR1 is LGHNA, CDR2 YSLEER. Here the CDR3 reads CASSPGRALNTEAFF. The CDR3 DNA reads as TGCGCCAGCAGCCCGGGCAGGGCTTTGAACACTGAAGCTTTCTTT.

This clonotype has ten or more counts. The V call is TRBV6-5, the J call TRBJ2-7; D is unresolved. The V end was cut by 3 bases, the J end by 0 bases, with 6 bases between. The CDR3 length is 13 residues. Germline CDR1 MNHEY, CDR2 SVGAGI. The CDR3 DNA reads as TGTGCCAGCAGTTATTCCCCCTCCTACGAGCAGTACTTC. Its translation: CASSYSPSYEQYF.

Note on this clonotype: A much larger clone differs by one base, so this may be a read error. The V gene is TRBV20-1, the J gene TRBJ2-7; TRBD2 matches 7 bases. The germline V gene has CDR1 DFQATT and CDR2 SNEGSKA (reference sequence). The junction had 2 bases not matched to a gene; V was cut back by 1 base and J by 2 bases. The CDR3 is 13 residues long. CDR3 amino acids: CSARGAGTYEQYF. CDR3 coding DNA: TGCAGTGCTAGAGGAGCGGGGACCTACGAGCAGTACTTC.

The chain has TRBV12-3 or TRBV12-4 and TRBJ2-3; D tentatively fits TRBD1 or TRBD2 (5 bases each). With 6 bases removed from V and 1 base from J, the gap between germline ends came to 17 bases. The CDR3 consists of 16 residues. The CDR3 spells CASSPGKGLGTDTQYF. In DNA, the CDR3 is TGTGCCAGCAGCCCCGGGAAGGGGCTCGGCACAGATACGCAGTATTTT.

This clonotype was found a few times. The V call is TRBV12-3 or TRBV12-4, the J call TRBJ1-1; D might be TRBD1 (5 bases). The CDR3 sequence is 16 residues long. Between the trimmed V and J ends, which lost 1 base and 7 bases, there was a span of 19 bases. CDR3 DNA sequence: TGTGCCAGCAGTTTAGAGGAGGGTCGGGGGGAGATTGAAGCTTTCTTT. It translates to CASSLEEGRGEIEAFF.

The chain carries TRBV4-1 and TRBJ2-2, with no clear D. This CDR3 comprises 15 residues. Trimming took off 3 bases at V and 1 base at J, with 9 bases between the two ends. Germline V CDR1 and CDR2: MGHRA, YSYEKL. The CDR3 sequence: CASSHEDGNTGELFF. The CDR3 DNA reads TGCGCCAGCAGCCACGAGGACGGGAACACCGGGGAGCTGTTTTTT.

This clonotype occurred a few times. This chain links TRBV9 with TRBJ2-7; maybe TRBD2 (7 bases). With 2 bases removed from V and 3 bases from J, the gap between germline ends came to 15 bases. This CDR3 has 15 residues. Germline CDR1 is SGDLS and CDR2 is YYNGEE. This CDR3 is CASSVGGALNYEQYF. In DNA, the CDR3 is TGTGCCAGCAGCGTTGGGGGGGCCCTAAACTACGAGCAGTACTTC.

This clonotype has only a few counts. The rearrangement uses TRBV28 and TRBJ2-3; no clear D gene. Germline V gene data show CDR1 as MDHEN and CDR2 as SYDVKM. The CDR3 is made up of 13 amino acids. Between the trimmed V and J ends, which lost 8 bases and 2 bases, there was a span of 11 bases. The CDR3 DNA reads TGTGCCAGCGGAGCGCGACTCACAGATACGCAGTATTTT. It codes for CASGARLTDTQYF. The whole variable domain, remainder taken from reference TRBV28 and TRBJ2-3, is DVKVTQSSRYLVKRTGEKVFLECVQDMDHENMFWYRQDPGLGLRLIYFSYDVKMKEKGDIPEGYSVSREKKERFSLILESASTNQTSMYLCASGARLTDTQYFGPGTRLTVL.

This chain uses TRBV15 with TRBJ1-1; D is unresolved. This CDR3 has 12 amino acids. V dropped 3 bases and J dropped 3 bases, with 5 bases sitting between them. CDR1 LNHNV and CDR2 YYDKDF come from the germline V gene (reference sequence). This chain's CDR3 is CATSSQYTEAFF. DNA of the CDR3: TGTGCCACCAGCAGCCAATACACTGAAGCTTTCTTT. The full variable domain, rest sourced from reference TRBV15 and TRBJ1-1, is DAMVIQNPRYQVTQFGKPVTLSCSQTLNHNVMYWYQQKSSQAPKLLFHYYDKDFNNEADTPDNFQSRRPNTSFCFLDIRSPGLGDTAMYLCATSSQYTEAFFGQGTRLTVV.